There are a few counts of the clone carrying this T cell receptor beta chain. Methods used by the authors: Estimates of nucleated cell counts were drawn from the amplification of reference gene primers. Here immunoSEQ multiplex PCR was the method, and the copy in TCRdb shows in-frame clones only, minus some. Clonal size and the V and J genes are those of that table, whereas D and trimming came from the DNA. The table records roughly 150,000 clones, about 81% of them present only once. Germline CDR1 SNHLY, CDR2 FYNNEI. Losses at the gene ends were 2 bases for V and 2 bases for J; bases not matched to a gene: 2. This CDR3 comprises 15 residues. The sample comes from a study of blood T cell repertoires in COVID-19. Study context: The study drew acute and convalescent COVID-19 samples from the United States, Italy and Spain. Nucleic acid was either cDNA or gDNA, and it came from T cells, B-cell-depleted T cells, or PBMCs.

The TCR was taken from a human donor in a cohort sampled during active COVID-19. The sample taken for sequencing was peripheral blood. The rearrangement links TRBV2 to TRBJ1-5; 8 positions match TRBD1. The CDR3 nucleotides are TGTGCCAGCAGTGAAACGGGACAGGGCAATCAGCCCCAGCATTTT. It translates to CASSETGQGNQPQHF.